One TCR beta chain is described in this entry. This entry comes from a study of monozygotic twins with inflammatory bowel disease. This CDR3 has 14 amino acids. CDR1 is SGHRS and CDR2 is YFSETQ in the germline V gene. Incorporation of UMIs carrying a 6-nucleotide sample barcode was performed by template switching. cDNA for TCRalpha and TCRbeta was amplified by nested PCRs of roughly 16 then nine to ten cycles. TCRdb reprocessed the 5' RACE reads, with one entry per CDR3 protein and no DNA. Here the sample table reports over 200,000 distinct CDR3 sequences. This sequence was found in a human donor with ulcerative colitis or Crohn's disease, or a healthy co-twin of an affected twin (not recorded which). The chain has TRBV5-1 and TRBJ1-5. The sample comprised blood. CDR3 region: CASRPAADNQPQHF.